The next 30 T cell receptor beta chains were all read from a single sample in a study of blood T cell repertoires in COVID-19. Here immunoSEQ multiplex PCR was the method, and the copy in TCRdb shows in-frame clones only, minus some. The table shows under 100,000 clones, with roughly 80% occurring only once. Sequencing was carried out using peripheral blood. These receptors all come from a man older than 75 with active or convalescent COVID-19.

This chain uses TRBV30 with TRBJ2-2, with 9 positions matching TRBD1. The CDR3 loop spans 15 amino acids. The germline CDR1 and CDR2 sequences are GTSNPN and SVGIG (reference sequence). With V trimmed by 4 bases and J by 5 bases, 8 bases remained unmatched. In DNA, the CDR3 is TGTGCCTGGACGACCGGGACAGGGATGACCGGGGAGCTGTTTTTT. Its translation: CAWTTGTGMTGELFF.

This chain joins TRBV7-2 and TRBJ2-7, with D uncertain. The CDR3 consists of 14 residues. Trimming took off 1 base at V and 2 bases at J, with 9 bases between the two ends. Germline CDR1 SGHTA, CDR2 FQGNSA. The CDR3 DNA follows: TGTGCCAGCAGCTTAGATTCGGTCGCCTACGAGCAGTACTTC. Amino acid sequence: CASSLDSVAYEQYF.

The V gene is TRBV2, the J gene TRBJ2-2; D not certain. The CDR3 runs 16 residues. Germline CDR1 and CDR2: SNHLY and FYNNEI. V was clipped by 2 bases and J by 3 bases, with 13 bases between them. The CDR3, as DNA: TGTGCCAGCAGTGAACTAGGCGGCTCTGACACCGGGGAGCTGTTTTTT. Translating gives CASSELGGSDTGELFF.

CDR3 in DNA: TGTGCCAGCAGTCTGACAGGGGACGGGACCGGGGAGCTGTTTTTT. It is translated as CASSLTGDGTGELFF. J is TRBJ2-2 and V is TRBV9, with 8 bases matching TRBD1. The length of the CDR3 is 15 residues. The V segment lost 5 bases and the J segment 5 bases; nucleotides outside the gene matches: 8. CDR1 and CDR2 from the germline V gene are SGDLS and YYNGEE.

The V gene is TRBV30, the J gene TRBJ1-2, with D possibly matching TRBD1 (6 bases). The CDR3 covers 11 residues. Germline V gene lookup returns CDR1 GTSNPN and CDR2 SVGIG (reference sequence). The germline V and J ends were trimmed by 2 bases and 7 bases, with 8 bases remaining between them. The CDR3 reads CAWSKGGGYTF. The CDR3 DNA sequence: TGTGCCTGGAGTAAAGGGGGTGGCTACACCTTC.

This clone was counted between two and nine times. The chain has TRBV3-1 (or the pseudogene TRBV3-2) and TRBJ2-7; unclear D gene. The V end was cut by 4 bases, the J end by 4 bases, with 8 bases between. The length of the CDR3 is 12 residues. Germline CDR1 LGHDT, CDR2 YNNKEL (reference sequence). CDR3 region: CASSPSGYEQYF. The CDR3 bases are TGTGCCAGCAGCCCGTCGGGTTACGAGCAGTACTTC.

The genes are TRBV9 and TRBJ1-1; the match to TRBD1 covers 7 bases. The CDR3 spans 13 residues. Trimming cost V 4 bases and J 3 bases; bases outside gene matches: 3. Per the germline V gene, CDR1 is SGDLS and CDR2 is YYNGEE. The CDR3 region is CASSTGQDTEAFF. The CDR3 DNA follows: TGTGCCAGCAGCACCGGACAGGACACTGAAGCTTTCTTT.

The rearrangement uses TRBV7-8 and TRBJ1-1, with 7 bases lining up with TRBD1. The V gene end was trimmed by 0 bases and the J gene end by 5 bases; junction bases not matched to a gene: 3. Germline CDR1 and CDR2: SGHVS and FQNEAQ. The CDR3 runs to 14 residues. Here the CDR3 reads CASSLALQGTEAFF. The DNA for the CDR3 is TGTGCCAGCAGCTTAGCTTTACAGGGGACTGAAGCTTTCTTT.

In this sample, this clone turned up once. V is TRBV19 and J is TRBJ1-2; D is possibly TRBD1 (5 bases). CDR1 LNHDA and CDR2 SQIVND come from the germline V gene (reference sequence). Trimming took off 3 bases at V and 4 bases at J, with 21 bases between the two ends. The CDR3 totals 17 residues. The CDR3 coding sequence is TGTGCCAGTAGTATGGCGGGACGCCTCTTCGAAGGCTATGGCTACACCTTC. Translating it yields CASSMAGRLFEGYGYTF.

The rearrangement uses TRBV3-1 (or the pseudogene TRBV3-2) and TRBJ2-5; perhaps TRBD2 as D (6 bases). Germline CDR1 and CDR2: LGHDT and YNNKEL (reference sequence). The CDR3 contains 18 residues. Between the trimmed V and J ends, which lost 0 bases and 0 bases, there was a span of 17 bases. The CDR3 here is CASSQDPTGGGDQETQYF. The CDR3 DNA sequence: TGTGCCAGCAGCCAAGACCCCACCGGGGGTGGAGACCAAGAGACCCAGTACTTC.

This clone was counted between two and nine times. The rearrangement uses TRBV7-2 and TRBJ2-7, with 10 positions matching TRBD2. Germline V gene sequence: CDR1 SGHTA, CDR2 FQGNSA. This CDR3 has 13 amino acids. The V segment lost 8 bases and the J segment 5 bases; nucleotides outside the gene matches: 6. The CDR3 reads CASRAGGLDEQYF. The DNA for the CDR3 is TGTGCCAGCCGAGCGGGGGGGCTGGACGAGCAGTACTTC. The full variable domain, in which reference TRBV7-2 and TRBJ2-7 provide the parts outside the CDR3, is GAGVSQSPSNKVTEKGKDVELRCDPISGHTALYWYRQSLGQGLEFLIYFQGNSAPDKSGLPSDRFSAERTGGSVSTLTIQRTQQEDSAVYLCASRAGGLDEQYFGPGTRLTVT.

The rearrangement joins TRBV2 to TRBJ1-5; D is unclear. Germline V gene data show CDR1 as SNHLY and CDR2 as FYNNEI. Trimming pared 2 bases from V and 0 bases from J, leaving 8 bases between. This CDR3 region has 15 residues. The CDR3 nucleotides are TGTGCCAGCAGTGAAACAGATAATAGCAATCAGCCCCAGCATTTT. Its translation is CASSETDNSNQPQHF.

This clone was seen at least ten times. The rearrangement uses TRBV6-5 and TRBJ1-1; possible D gene TRBD1, 6 bases. Germline CDR1 and CDR2: MNHEY and SVGAGI. The CDR3 spans 15 residues. The V gene lost 6 bases and the J gene lost 0 bases, with 14 bases spanning the gap. CDR3 bases: TGTGCCAGCAGGTGGGGGGGCACCTTGAACACTGAAGCTTTCTTT. This encodes CASRWGGTLNTEAFF.

This chain uses TRBV13 with TRBJ2-6; a weak D match, TRBD2 (6 bases). Germline lookup yields CDR1 PRHDT and CDR2 FYEKMQ (reference sequence). The CDR3 contains 18 residues. Trimming cost V 5 bases and J 3 bases, with 20 bases left between them. DNA for the CDR3: TGTGCCAGCAGCCGGCGGGACGAGGGGATTGGTGGGGCCAACGTCCTGACTTTC. This translates into CASSRRDEGIGGANVLTF.

The chain couples TRBV7-3 to TRBJ1-5, with D hard to call. The germline V gene encodes CDR1 SGHTA and CDR2 FQGTGA. Trimming removed 5 bases from V and 4 bases from J, with 9 bases in between. The CDR3 runs to 13 residues. The CDR3 DNA reads as TGTGCCAGCAGCCTCCACCGGAATCAGCCCCAGCATTTT. Translation gives CASSLHRNQPQHF.

The rearrangement joins TRBV2 to TRBJ1-2; D is unresolved. Germline-derived CDR1 and CDR2 are SNHLY and FYNNEI. This CDR3 contains 12 residues. Trimming stripped 6 bases from V and 5 bases from J, with 10 bases between. CDR3 region: CASSTDVYGYTF. For the CDR3, the DNA is TGTGCCAGCAGCACAGATGTTTATGGCTACACCTTC.

The gene calls are TRBV6-4 and TRBJ1-2; a possible D gene is TRBD1 (5 bases). Germline V gene lookup returns CDR1 MRHNA and CDR2 SNTAGT. Trimming pared 8 bases from V and 5 bases from J, leaving 12 bases between. The CDR3 covers 12 residues. DNA of the CDR3: TGTGCCAGCGGAGGGACGGATTATGGCTACACCTTC. It encodes CASGGTDYGYTF.

The chain recombines TRBV7-2 with TRBJ1-6, with 8 bases fitting TRBD1. The CDR3 extends over 14 amino acids. The junction had 3 bases not matched to a gene; V was cut back by 4 bases and J by 7 bases. Per germline, CDR1 SGHTA and CDR2 FQGNSA. CDR3 sequence: CASSSGQENSPLHF. CDR3 DNA: TGTGCCAGCAGCTCGGGACAGGAGAATTCACCCCTCCACTTT.

V gene TRBV27 combines with J gene TRBJ2-1; 9 nucleotides match TRBD2. Per the germline V gene, CDR1 is MNHEY and CDR2 is SMNVEV (reference sequence). The CDR3 loop spans 15 amino acids. V lost 6 bases to trimming and J lost 5 bases; unmatched junction nucleotides: 8. Here the CDR3 reads CASSPGTSTNNEQFF. CDR3 DNA: TGTGCCAGCAGCCCGGGGACTAGCACTAACAATGAGCAGTTCTTC.

This clone was counted a single time. V and J are TRBV5-1 and TRBJ1-5, with a possible D match to TRBD1 (6 bases). The CDR3 runs to 14 residues. The germline gives CDR1 SGHRS, CDR2 YFSETQ. Deletions cut 6 bases from V and 0 bases from J, with 10 bases between. CDR3 region: CASKDSYSNQPQHF. The CDR3 DNA reads TGCGCCAGCAAGGACAGCTATAGCAATCAGCCCCAGCATTTT. The full variable domain, in which reference TRBV5-1 and TRBJ1-5 provide the parts outside the CDR3, is KAGVTQTPRYLIKTRGQQVTLSCSPISGHRSVSWYQQTPGQGLQFLFEYFSETQRNKGNFPGRFSGRQFSNSRSEMNVSTLELGDSALYLCASKDSYSNQPQHFGDGTRLSIL.

This clone was seen once. The chain has TRBV5-1 and TRBJ1-2; 12 bases are shared with TRBD1. V was pared by 4 bases and J by 2 bases, with 21 bases of the junction left unmatched. Looked up from germline, CDR1 is SGHRS and CDR2 is YFSETQ. The CDR3 is 21 residues long. CDR3 sequence: CASSAPSWVGTGGRLNYGYTF. In DNA form, the CDR3 reads TGCGCCAGCAGCGCACCCTCCTGGGTAGGGACAGGGGGCAGATTGAACTATGGCTACACCTTC.

The chain employs TRBV12-5 and TRBJ1-5; D is perhaps TRBD1 (6 bases). CDR1 LGHNT and CDR2 FRNRAP come from the germline V gene. The CDR3 runs 14 residues. V was pared by 5 bases and J by 7 bases, with 15 bases between. The CDR3 loop is CASGIGTQEQPQHF. CDR3 DNA: TGTGCTAGTGGTATCGGGACACAGGAGCAGCCCCAGCATTTT.

This chain links TRBV5-4 with TRBJ2-2, with TRBD2 matching 10 bases. The CDR3 is 16 amino acids. Germline CDR1 SGHNT, CDR2 YYREEE (reference sequence). V trimming: 1 base; J trimming: 5 bases; junction bases outside the gene matches: 5. This CDR3 reads CASSLRLAGATGELFF. The CDR3 nucleotides read TGTGCCAGCAGCTTGCGTCTAGCGGGGGCTACCGGGGAGCTGTTTTTT.

The chain uses TRBV19 and TRBJ2-2, with D tentatively TRBD1 (5 bases). The CDR3 has 16 residues. V was clipped by 3 bases and J by 3 bases, with 14 bases between them. The V gene's germline CDR1 is LNHDA and CDR2 SQIVND (reference sequence). The CDR3 loop reads CASSINWGRYTGELFF. The CDR3 nucleotides read TGTGCCAGTAGTATTAACTGGGGCAGATACACCGGGGAGCTGTTTTTT. Variable domain in full (rest from reference TRBV19 and TRBJ2-2): DGGITQSPKYLFRKEGQNVTLSCEQNLNHDAMYWYRQDPGQGLRLIYYSQIVNDFQKGDIAEGYSVSREKKESFPLTVTSAQKNPTAFYLCASSINWGRYTGELFFGEGSRLTVL.

The chain links TRBV10-2 to TRBJ1-1, with no clear D. Germline values: CDR1 WSHSY, CDR2 SAAADI. This CDR3 has 16 residues. The ends were cut back, 2 bases at V and 4 bases at J, with 17 bases in the middle. In nucleotides, the CDR3 is TGCGCCAGCAGTGAGGGACGGCGGTATAGCGGCACTGAAGCTTTCTTT. As protein: CASSEGRRYSGTEAFF.

The chain links TRBV11-3 to TRBJ2-1; TRBD1 aligns across 8 bases. This CDR3 contains 15 residues. J lost 0 bases, V lost 5 bases, and 3 bases had no gene match. Germline values: CDR1 SGHNT, CDR2 YENEEA. This CDR3 reads CASSSGQGSYNEQFF. CDR3 coding DNA: TGTGCCAGCAGCAGCGGACAGGGCTCCTACAATGAGCAGTTCTTC.

The J gene is TRBJ2-7, the V gene TRBV9; TRBD1 is a possible D gene (5 bases). The CDR3 totals 13 residues. Trimming cost V 0 bases and J 5 bases, with 9 bases left between them. Germline CDR1 and CDR2: SGDLS and YYNGEE. The CDR3 reads CASSVAGFDEQYF. The CDR3 nucleotides are TGTGCCAGCAGCGTAGCAGGGTTCGACGAGCAGTACTTC.

J is TRBJ1-5 and V is TRBV5-1, with unresolved D. The germline gives CDR1 SGHRS, CDR2 YFSETQ. There are 13 residues in the CDR3. The V end was cut by 4 bases, the J end by 8 bases, with 13 bases between. In DNA, the CDR3 is TGCGCCAGCAGCCTGCGGCCCGTTGAGCCCCAGCATTTT. Translation: CASSLRPVEPQHF.

V is TRBV2 and J is TRBJ1-2; unclear D gene. CDR1 and CDR2 (germline): SNHLY, FYNNEI. This CDR3 has 14 amino acids. V gave up 2 bases and J gave up 4 bases, with 11 bases separating them. The CDR3 protein is CASSELREIYGYTF. The CDR3 bases are TGTGCCAGCAGTGAACTTCGGGAAATCTATGGCTACACCTTC.

This chain joins TRBV5-6 and TRBJ2-2; perhaps TRBD2 as D (6 bases). Germline V lookup: CDR1 SGHDT, CDR2 YYEEEE. Trimming stripped 2 bases from V and 8 bases from J, with 7 bases between. The CDR3 is 12 amino acids. Here the CDR3 reads CASSFGGGELFF. The CDR3 DNA reads as TGTGCCAGCAGCTTCGGGGGTGGGGAGCTGTTTTTT.